The clone carrying this T cell receptor (beta chain) was observed many times. Its antigen is not identified. These data originate in a study of T cells in Graves' hyperthyroidism and ophthalmopathy. Broader study findings: Ophthalmopathy and stable hyperthyroidism were told apart by a 13 V-J model.

Amplification yielded TCR beta CDR3 regions, with RNA transcripts as the source. A first-round RT-PCR of the TCR CDR3 used the HTBI primer set. In TCRdb, the multiplex PCR reads were re-called with MiXCR into one record per CDR3 protein. The data hold about 590,000 distinct CDR3 sequences, with approximately 15% observed a single time. Sequenced material: blood. This sequence was found in a woman in her 30s with Graves' hyperthyroidism.

As DNA, the CDR3 is TGTGCCACCGGACAGCGAAATGAAAAACTGTTTTTT. Translated: CATGQRNEKLFF. V usage is TRBV2 and J usage is TRBJ1-4; D is perhaps TRBD1 (6 bases). Trimming shortened V by 10 bases and J by 5 bases, and 11 bases separated the two germline ends. This CDR3 is built from 12 residues. CDR1 is SNHLY and CDR2 is FYNNEI in the germline V gene.